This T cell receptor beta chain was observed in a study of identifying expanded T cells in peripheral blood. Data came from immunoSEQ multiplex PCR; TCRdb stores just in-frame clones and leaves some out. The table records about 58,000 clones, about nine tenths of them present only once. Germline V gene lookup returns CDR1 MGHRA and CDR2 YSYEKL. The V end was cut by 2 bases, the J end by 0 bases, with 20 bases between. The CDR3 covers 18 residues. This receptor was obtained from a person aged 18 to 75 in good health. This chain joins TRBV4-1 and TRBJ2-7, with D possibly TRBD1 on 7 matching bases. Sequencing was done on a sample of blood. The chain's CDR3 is CASSQRGGETGYSYEQYF. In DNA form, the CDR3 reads TGCGCCAGCAGCCAAAGGGGCGGGGAGACAGGGTACTCCTACGAGCAGTACTTC.